The T cell receptor (beta chain) under discussion was sequenced for a study of blood T cells in healthy people across ages. The study's findings and limits: Donors of long life had a larger count of naive CD4+ cells and greater diversity than aged donors.

From germline, CDR1 is DFQATT and CDR2 SNEGSKA (reference sequence). The CDR3 loop spans 14 amino acids. The V end lost 6 bases, the J end lost 0 bases, and 15 bases lay between the germline ends. A second about 7 to 12 cycle PCR used barcoded and J-beta primers. Each cDNA molecule received a tag from a template-switch adaptor that had 12 random nucleotides. Sequencing yielded, for each sample, at least 3 million paired-end reads carrying CDR3. TCRdb independently ran MiXCR on the 5' RACE reads; one entry per CDR3 protein. The sample has about 680,000 distinct CDR3 sequences; about half are singletons. This clonotype was detected only a few times. Its target is unknown.

Material: blood. This clonotype was obtained from a woman aged 55-70 years in good health. The chain employs TRBV20-1 and TRBJ2-7; tentatively, D is TRBD2 (6 bases). The chain's CDR3 is CSAVVLASSYEQYF. CDR3 nucleotides: TGCAGTGCGGTGGTACTAGCCAGCTCCTACGAGCAGTACTTC.